Many counts were recorded for the clone carrying this T cell receptor beta chain. The data were obtained in a study of T-cell reconstitution after alpha-beta-depleted transplantation in children. Unique molecular identifiers were built into the TCRbeta library. TCRdb called the PCR reads again in MiXCR, with one record for every CDR3 protein. The sample lists a few hundred thousand distinct CDR3 sequences; 9.7% were seen once. CDR3 size: 16 residues. Germline CDR1 LNHNV, CDR2 YYDKDF (reference sequence). V lost 0 bases to trimming and J lost 1 base, with 10 bases between them. The chain links TRBV15 to TRBJ1-5, with D uncertain. The sequence derives from a human donor who donated a stem cell graft to a child with SCID. Sequenced material: PBMCs from the stem cell graft donor, taken from the stem cell graft. CDR3 DNA: TGTGCCACCAGCAGAGAACGGGCGCTGAGCAATCAGCCCCAGCATTTT. Amino acid sequence: CATSRERALSNQPQHF.